The rows below give T cell receptor beta chains drawn from one sample of a study of metastatic and nonmetastatic thyroid tumors. TCRdb recomputed clones from the PCR reads via MiXCR. The sample carries 15,000 to 17,000 clones, 3.7% recorded once. Sequenced input: tumor tissue. The receptors were sampled from a female donor with papillary thyroid cancer or a benign thyroid nodule (not recorded which). Some clones in this sample may be carry-over from other donors' samples. CDR3s include the opening cysteine and the closing phenylalanine or tryptophan. The D gene is left open where the match is weak. Size is omitted from some rows. Given values are once, few, many or a class for expanded clones.

v_call	j_call	clone_size	d_call	cdr3_aa	cdr3_nt
TRBV12-5	TRBJ1-1	few	-	CASGFGGDTEAFF	TGTGCTAGTGGTTTCGGGGGTGACACTGAAGCTTTCTTT
TRBV6-1	TRBJ2-1	few	-	CASRRETYNEQFF	TGTGCCAGCAGGCGCGAAACCTACAATGAGCAGTTCTTC
TRBV7-9	TRBJ1-1	few	-	CASSYGRTEAFF	TGTGCCAGCAGCTACGGGAGGACTGAAGCTTTCTTT
TRBV19	TRBJ2-2	few	-	CASSPPSPIASHTGELFF	TGTGCCAGTAGTCCCCCTTCCCCCATAGCCTCCCACACCGGGGAGCTGTTTTTT
TRBV6-2/TRBV6-3	TRBJ1-3	few	-	CASTAGTFFGNTIYF	TGTGCCAGCACGGCGGGAACGTTTTTTGGAAACACCATATATTTT
TRBV9	TRBJ2-3	medium-sized	TRBD2	CASSAQPGLAGTDTQYF	TGTGCCAGCAGCGCTCAGCCGGGACTAGCGGGAACAGATACGCAGTATTTT
TRBV6-2/TRBV6-3	TRBJ1-3	-	-	CASTRGPGNTIYF	TGTGCCAGCACCCGAGGGCCTGGAAACACCATATATTTT
TRBV7-8	TRBJ2-7	few	TRBD1	CASSRTGGTYEQYF	TGTGCCAGCAGCCGGACAGGAGGCACCTACGAGCAGTACTTC
TRBV11-2	TRBJ2-1	-	-	CASSLGGESSYNEQFF	TGTGCCAGCAGCTTAGGGGGGGAGAGCTCCTACAATGAGCAGTTCTTC
TRBV25-1	TRBJ1-6	few	-	CASSRGGNDSPLHF	TGTGCCAGCAGTAGGGGGGGTAATGATTCACCCCTCCACTTT
TRBV20-1	TRBJ2-1	medium-sized	TRBD2	CSAGSGRDYNEQFF	TGCAGTGCCGGTAGTGGGAGGGATTACAATGAGCAGTTCTTC